A selection of T cell receptor beta chains follows, all from one sample in a study of Ad26.COV2.S vaccination and SARS-CoV-2 variants. Clones were read by immunoSEQ multiplex PCR, and TCRdb kept only the in-frame ones, dropping some. The sample contains roughly 460,000 clones, 70% to 90% of which appear only once. The specimen comprised peripheral blood, sampled in a trial of Ad26.COV2.S vaccine versus placebo. The receptor source for this set is a person between 18 and 65 years old who received the Ad26.COV2.S COVID-19 vaccine or a placebo. The CDR3 runs from the conserved cysteine through the conserved F or W. The order of the fields is CDR3 DNA, CDR3 protein, J gene, clone size, D gene, V gene. A D gene is named only where the DNA matches it firmly. Clone size, where shown, is once, few, many, or a class for clones that have expanded.

CDR3 DNA: TGTGCCAGCTCTCGGGGACCGGCGTACGAGCAGTACTTC
CDR3 protein: CASSRGPAYEQYF
J gene: TRBJ2-7
clone size: few
D gene: -
V gene: TRBV12-3/TRBV12-4

CDR3 DNA: TGTGCCATCAGTGAGTCGACATCCCCACAGCCCCAGCATTTT
CDR3 protein: CAISESTSPQPQHF
J gene: TRBJ1-5
clone size: -
D gene: -
V gene: TRBV10-3

CDR3 DNA: TGTGCCACCGCGGACAGGGGCCGGAACATTCAGTACTTC
CDR3 protein: CATADRGRNIQYF
J gene: TRBJ2-4
clone size: -
D gene: TRBD1
V gene: TRBV24-1

CDR3 DNA: TGTGCCAGCAGTTTAACAGGGGGGATGAACACTGAAGCTTTCTTT
CDR3 protein: CASSLTGGMNTEAFF
J gene: TRBJ1-1
clone size: -
D gene: TRBD1
V gene: TRBV28

CDR3 DNA: TGTGCCAGCAGCTTAATGCTGGCAGTTTCACCCCTCCACTTT
CDR3 protein: CASSLMLAVSPLHF
J gene: TRBJ1-6
clone size: -
D gene: -
V gene: TRBV7-2

CDR3 DNA: TGTGCCAGCTCACTCAGGAGTGGCGCTAATGAAAAACTGTTTTTT
CDR3 protein: CASSLRSGANEKLFF
J gene: TRBJ1-4
clone size: -
D gene: -
V gene: TRBV18

CDR3 DNA: TGTGCTAGTGGTTTGGACCGAAGTTGGGGGCCGACGGACTATGGCTACACCTTC
CDR3 protein: CASGLDRSWGPTDYGYTF
J gene: TRBJ1-2
clone size: -
D gene: -
V gene: TRBV12-5

CDR3 DNA: TGCGCCAGCAGCCTCCGGAGACTAGGGGTCCTCACCGGGGAGCTGTTTTTT
CDR3 protein: CASSLRRLGVLTGELFF
J gene: TRBJ2-2
clone size: -
D gene: -
V gene: TRBV5-1

CDR3 DNA: TGTGCCAGCAGCTCCCTTTATGGGGGGCGGCATTTT
CDR3 protein: CASSSLYGGRHF
J gene: TRBJ1-5
clone size: once
D gene: -
V gene: TRBV7-8

CDR3 DNA: TGTGCCAGCAGCCAAGCCCCGGGACAGCATAATTCACCCCTCCACTTT
CDR3 protein: CASSQAPGQHNSPLHF
J gene: TRBJ1-6
clone size: few
D gene: TRBD1
V gene: TRBV3-1/TRBV3-2

CDR3 DNA: TGTGCCAGTAGTGAACGACAGGGTGGGAGTCAGCCCCAGCATTTT
CDR3 protein: CASSERQGGSQPQHF
J gene: TRBJ1-5
clone size: -
D gene: TRBD1
V gene: TRBV19

CDR3 DNA: TGTGCCAGCAGGGACTCTGGGGGCAGAAACACTGAAGCTTTCTTT
CDR3 protein: CASRDSGGRNTEAFF
J gene: TRBJ1-1
clone size: -
D gene: -
V gene: TRBV7-9

CDR3 DNA: TGTGCCAGCAGCTTAGGACAGGGCCCGGAGACCCAGTACTTC
CDR3 protein: CASSLGQGPETQYF
J gene: TRBJ2-5
clone size: -
D gene: TRBD1
V gene: TRBV11-1

CDR3 DNA: TGTGCCATCAGTGAGGTCCCGGCAGGGCGGTGGGATCAGCCCCAGCATTTT
CDR3 protein: CAISEVPAGRWDQPQHF
J gene: TRBJ1-5
clone size: -
D gene: -
V gene: TRBV10-3

CDR3 DNA: TGTGCCACCAGTCAGGGTGGGAGCAATCAGCCCCAGCATTTT
CDR3 protein: CATSQGGSNQPQHF
J gene: TRBJ1-5
clone size: once
D gene: -
V gene: TRBV15

CDR3 DNA: TGTGCCAGCAGCCAATCACCCTACAGGGCCATGAACACTGAAGCTTTCTTT
CDR3 protein: CASSQSPYRAMNTEAFF
J gene: TRBJ1-1
clone size: -
D gene: -
V gene: TRBV4-2

CDR3 DNA: TGTGCCAGCAGCTTAGAGACTAGAAGAGGCATTCAGTACTTC
CDR3 protein: CASSLETRRGIQYF
J gene: TRBJ2-4
clone size: -
D gene: -
V gene: TRBV7-8

CDR3 DNA: TGCAGCGGCTCACAGGGGAGAACTGAAGCTTTCTTT
CDR3 protein: CSGSQGRTEAFF
J gene: TRBJ1-1
clone size: -
D gene: TRBD1
V gene: TRBV29-1

CDR3 DNA: TGTGCCAGCAGCTTTTCGGGCAGTGCCTACGAGCAGTACTTC
CDR3 protein: CASSFSGSAYEQYF
J gene: TRBJ2-7
clone size: -
D gene: -
V gene: TRBV7-9

CDR3 DNA: TGTGCCAGCAGCCCAGTGGTATCTCCGAACACTGAAGCTTTCTTT
CDR3 protein: CASSPVVSPNTEAFF
J gene: TRBJ1-1
clone size: once
D gene: -
V gene: TRBV9

CDR3 DNA: TGCGCACCGCGGGAGTTCTACGAGCAGTACTTC
CDR3 protein: CAPREFYEQYF
J gene: TRBJ2-7
clone size: -
D gene: TRBD2
V gene: TRBV10-2

CDR3 DNA: TGTGCCAGCTGGCGACAGGGGGCCTACGAGCAGTACTTC
CDR3 protein: CASWRQGAYEQYF
J gene: TRBJ2-7
clone size: -
D gene: TRBD1
V gene: TRBV28

CDR3 DNA: TGCGCCAGCAGCTTGGGACTAGCGGGAGGCAGCGAGCAGTACTTC
CDR3 protein: CASSLGLAGGSEQYF
J gene: TRBJ2-7
clone size: -
D gene: TRBD2
V gene: TRBV5-1

CDR3 DNA: TGTGCCAGCAGCCAACCGACAGTGAACTATGGCTACACCTTC
CDR3 protein: CASSQPTVNYGYTF
J gene: TRBJ1-2
clone size: -
D gene: -
V gene: TRBV3-1/TRBV3-2

CDR3 DNA: TGTGCCAGCAGCCAAACCAGGGGGGGTTATGGCTACACCTTC
CDR3 protein: CASSQTRGGYGYTF
J gene: TRBJ1-2
clone size: -
D gene: TRBD1
V gene: TRBV11-2